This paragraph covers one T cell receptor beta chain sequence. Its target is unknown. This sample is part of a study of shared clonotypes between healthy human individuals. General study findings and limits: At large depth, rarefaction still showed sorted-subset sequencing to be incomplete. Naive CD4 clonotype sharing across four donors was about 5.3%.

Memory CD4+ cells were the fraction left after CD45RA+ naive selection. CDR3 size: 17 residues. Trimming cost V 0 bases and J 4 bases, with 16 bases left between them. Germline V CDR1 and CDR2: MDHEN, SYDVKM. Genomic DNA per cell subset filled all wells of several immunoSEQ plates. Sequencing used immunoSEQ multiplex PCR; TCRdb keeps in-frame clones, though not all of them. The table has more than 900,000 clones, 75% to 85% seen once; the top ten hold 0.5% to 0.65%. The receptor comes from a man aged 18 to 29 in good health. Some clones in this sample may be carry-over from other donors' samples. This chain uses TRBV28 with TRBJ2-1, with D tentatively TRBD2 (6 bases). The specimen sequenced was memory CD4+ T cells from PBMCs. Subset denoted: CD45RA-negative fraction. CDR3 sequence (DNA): TGTGCCAGCAGTTTATGGTCCGGGACTTTCAATTACAATGAGCAGTTCTTC. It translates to CASSLWSGTFNYNEQFF.